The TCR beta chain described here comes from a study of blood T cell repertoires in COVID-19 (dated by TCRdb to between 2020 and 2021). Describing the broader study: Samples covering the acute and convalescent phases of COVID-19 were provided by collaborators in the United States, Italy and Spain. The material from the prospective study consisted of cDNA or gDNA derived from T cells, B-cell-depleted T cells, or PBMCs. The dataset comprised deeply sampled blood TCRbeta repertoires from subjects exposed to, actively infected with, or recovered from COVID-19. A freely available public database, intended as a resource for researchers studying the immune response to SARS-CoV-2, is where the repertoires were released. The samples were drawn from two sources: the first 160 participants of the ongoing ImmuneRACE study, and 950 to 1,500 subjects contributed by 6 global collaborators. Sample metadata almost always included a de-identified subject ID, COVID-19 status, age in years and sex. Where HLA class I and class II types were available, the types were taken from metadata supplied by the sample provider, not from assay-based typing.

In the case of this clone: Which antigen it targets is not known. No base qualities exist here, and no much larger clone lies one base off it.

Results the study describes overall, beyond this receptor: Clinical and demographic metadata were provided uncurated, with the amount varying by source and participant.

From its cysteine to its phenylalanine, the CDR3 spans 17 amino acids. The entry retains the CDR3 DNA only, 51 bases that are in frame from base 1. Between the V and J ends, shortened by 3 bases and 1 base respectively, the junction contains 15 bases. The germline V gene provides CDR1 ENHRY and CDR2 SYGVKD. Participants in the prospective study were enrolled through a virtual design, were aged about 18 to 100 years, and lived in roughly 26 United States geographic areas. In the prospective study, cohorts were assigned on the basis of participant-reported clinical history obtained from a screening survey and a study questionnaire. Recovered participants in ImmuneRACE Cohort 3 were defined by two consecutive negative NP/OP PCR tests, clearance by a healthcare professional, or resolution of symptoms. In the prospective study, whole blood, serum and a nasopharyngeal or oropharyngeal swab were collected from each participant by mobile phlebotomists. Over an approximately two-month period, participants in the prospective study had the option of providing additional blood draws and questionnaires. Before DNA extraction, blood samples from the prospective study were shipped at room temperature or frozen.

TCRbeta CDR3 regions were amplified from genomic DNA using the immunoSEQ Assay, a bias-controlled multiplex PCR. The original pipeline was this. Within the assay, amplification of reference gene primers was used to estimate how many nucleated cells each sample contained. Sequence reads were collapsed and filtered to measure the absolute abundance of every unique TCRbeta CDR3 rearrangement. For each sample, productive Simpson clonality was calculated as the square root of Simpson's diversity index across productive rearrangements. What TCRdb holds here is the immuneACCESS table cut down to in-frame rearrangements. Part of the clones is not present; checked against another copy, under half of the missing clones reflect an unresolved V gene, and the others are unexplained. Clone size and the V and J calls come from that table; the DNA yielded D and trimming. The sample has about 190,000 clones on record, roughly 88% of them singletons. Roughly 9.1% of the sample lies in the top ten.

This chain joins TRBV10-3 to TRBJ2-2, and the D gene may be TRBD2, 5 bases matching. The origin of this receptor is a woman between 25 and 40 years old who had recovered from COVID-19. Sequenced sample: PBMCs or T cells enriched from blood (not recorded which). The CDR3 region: CAISDGRVKENTGELFF. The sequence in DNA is TGTGCCATCAGTGACGGGCGGGTAAAAGAGAACACCGGGGAGCTGTTTTTT.